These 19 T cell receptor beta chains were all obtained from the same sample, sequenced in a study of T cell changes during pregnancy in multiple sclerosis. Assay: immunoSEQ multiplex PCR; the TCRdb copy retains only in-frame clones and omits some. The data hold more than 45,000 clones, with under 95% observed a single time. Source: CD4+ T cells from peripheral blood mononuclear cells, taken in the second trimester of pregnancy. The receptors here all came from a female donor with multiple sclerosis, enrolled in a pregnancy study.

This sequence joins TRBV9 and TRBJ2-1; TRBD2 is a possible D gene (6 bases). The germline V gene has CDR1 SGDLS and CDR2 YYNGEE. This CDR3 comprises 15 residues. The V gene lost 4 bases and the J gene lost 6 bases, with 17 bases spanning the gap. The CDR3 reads CASSPRTGGVNEQFF. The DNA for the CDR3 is TGTGCCAGCAGCCCCCGGACCGGCGGGGTCAATGAGCAGTTCTTC.

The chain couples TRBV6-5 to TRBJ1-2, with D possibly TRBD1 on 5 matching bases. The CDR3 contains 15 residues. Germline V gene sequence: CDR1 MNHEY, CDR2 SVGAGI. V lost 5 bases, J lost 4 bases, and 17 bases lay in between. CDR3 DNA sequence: TGTGCCAGCAGTCCTGGCGGGGCCGCCCTCTATGGCTACACCTTC. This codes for CASSPGGAALYGYTF.

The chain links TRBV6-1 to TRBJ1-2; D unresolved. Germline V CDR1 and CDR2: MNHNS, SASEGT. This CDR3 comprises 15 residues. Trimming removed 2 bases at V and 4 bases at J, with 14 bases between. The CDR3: CASSEIGQEVYGYTF. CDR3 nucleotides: TGTGCCAGCAGTGAAATCGGTCAGGAGGTCTATGGCTACACCTTC.

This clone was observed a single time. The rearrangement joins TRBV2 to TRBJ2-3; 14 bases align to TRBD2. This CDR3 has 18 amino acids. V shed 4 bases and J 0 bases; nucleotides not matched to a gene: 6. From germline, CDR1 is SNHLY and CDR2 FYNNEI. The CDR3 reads CASSAQGLAGVSTDTQYF. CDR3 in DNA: TGTGCCAGCAGTGCACAGGGACTAGCGGGGGTTAGCACAGATACGCAGTATTTT.

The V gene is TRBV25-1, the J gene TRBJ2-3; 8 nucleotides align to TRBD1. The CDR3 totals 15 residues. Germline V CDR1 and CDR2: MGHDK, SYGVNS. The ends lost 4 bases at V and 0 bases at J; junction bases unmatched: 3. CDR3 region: CASSVDRGSTDTQYF. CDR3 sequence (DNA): TGTGCCAGCAGTGTCGACAGGGGAAGCACAGATACGCAGTATTTT.

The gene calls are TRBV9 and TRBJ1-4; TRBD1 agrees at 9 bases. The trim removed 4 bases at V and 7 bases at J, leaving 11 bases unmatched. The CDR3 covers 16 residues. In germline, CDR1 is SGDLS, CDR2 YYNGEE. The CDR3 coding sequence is TGTGCCAGCAGCCCTTTCACAGGGGGCGCAGGTGAAAAACTGTTTTTT. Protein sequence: CASSPFTGGAGEKLFF.

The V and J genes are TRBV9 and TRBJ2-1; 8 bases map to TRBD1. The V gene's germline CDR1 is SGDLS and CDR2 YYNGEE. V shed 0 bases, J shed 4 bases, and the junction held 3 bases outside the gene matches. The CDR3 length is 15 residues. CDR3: CASSVDGQGYNEQFF. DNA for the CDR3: TGTGCCAGCAGCGTAGATGGACAGGGTTACAATGAGCAGTTCTTC.

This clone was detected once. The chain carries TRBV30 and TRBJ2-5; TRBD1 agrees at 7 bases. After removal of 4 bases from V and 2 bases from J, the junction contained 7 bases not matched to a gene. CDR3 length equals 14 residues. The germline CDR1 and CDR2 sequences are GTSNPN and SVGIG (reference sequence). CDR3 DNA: TGTGCCTGGACCTACTTACAGGGGCAAGAGACCCAGTACTTC. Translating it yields CAWTYLQGQETQYF.

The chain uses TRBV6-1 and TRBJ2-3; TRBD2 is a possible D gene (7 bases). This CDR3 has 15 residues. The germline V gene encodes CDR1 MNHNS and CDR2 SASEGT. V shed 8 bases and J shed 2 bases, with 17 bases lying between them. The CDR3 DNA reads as TGTGCCAGCCGGATCGGGGGGCCAACCACAGATACGCAGTATTTT. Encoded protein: CASRIGGPTTDTQYF.

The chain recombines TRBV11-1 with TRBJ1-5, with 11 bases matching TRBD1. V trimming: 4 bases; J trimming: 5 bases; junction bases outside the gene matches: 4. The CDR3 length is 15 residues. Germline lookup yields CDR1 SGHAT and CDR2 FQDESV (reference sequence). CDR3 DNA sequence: TGTGCCAGCAGCTCGGGACAGGGGGTTCATCAGCCCCAGCATTTT. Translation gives CASSSGQGVHQPQHF.

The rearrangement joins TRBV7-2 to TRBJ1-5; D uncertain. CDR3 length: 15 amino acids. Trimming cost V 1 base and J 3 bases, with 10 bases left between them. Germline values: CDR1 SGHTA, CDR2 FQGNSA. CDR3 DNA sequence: TGTGCCAGCAGCTTAGGAGGGAATGACAATCAGCCCCAGCATTTT. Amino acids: CASSLGGNDNQPQHF.

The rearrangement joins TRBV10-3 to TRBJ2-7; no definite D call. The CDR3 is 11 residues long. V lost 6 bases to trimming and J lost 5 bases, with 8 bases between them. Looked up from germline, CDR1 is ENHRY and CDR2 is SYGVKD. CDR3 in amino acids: CAIRAANEQYF. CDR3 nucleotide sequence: TGTGCCATCAGGGCCGCCAACGAGCAGTACTTC.

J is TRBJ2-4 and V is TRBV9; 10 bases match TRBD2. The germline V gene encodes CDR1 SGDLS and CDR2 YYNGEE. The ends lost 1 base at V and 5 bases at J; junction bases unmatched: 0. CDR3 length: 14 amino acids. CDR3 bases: TGTGCCAGCAGCGTACTAGCGGGGGAAAACATTCAGTACTTC. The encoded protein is CASSVLAGENIQYF. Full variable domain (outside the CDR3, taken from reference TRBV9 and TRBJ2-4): DSGVTQTPKHLITATGQRVTLRCSPRSGDLSVYWYQQSLDQGLQFLIQYYNGEERAKGNILERFSAQQFPDLHSELNLSSLELGDSALYFCASSVLAGENIQYFGAGTRLSVL.

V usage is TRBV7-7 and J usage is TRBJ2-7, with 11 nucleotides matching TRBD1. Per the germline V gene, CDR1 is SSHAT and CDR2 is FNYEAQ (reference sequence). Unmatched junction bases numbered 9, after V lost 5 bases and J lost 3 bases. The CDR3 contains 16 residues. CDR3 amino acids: CASSRPGTGGGYEQYF. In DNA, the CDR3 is TGTGCCAGCAGCCGTCCGGGGACAGGGGGAGGCTACGAGCAGTACTTC.

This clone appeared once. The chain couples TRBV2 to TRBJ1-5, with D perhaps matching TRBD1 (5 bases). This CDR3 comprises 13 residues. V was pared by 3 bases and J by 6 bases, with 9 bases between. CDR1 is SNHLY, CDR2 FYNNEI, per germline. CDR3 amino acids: CASSDRDVQPQHF. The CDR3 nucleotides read TGTGCCAGCAGTGACAGGGATGTTCAGCCCCAGCATTTT.

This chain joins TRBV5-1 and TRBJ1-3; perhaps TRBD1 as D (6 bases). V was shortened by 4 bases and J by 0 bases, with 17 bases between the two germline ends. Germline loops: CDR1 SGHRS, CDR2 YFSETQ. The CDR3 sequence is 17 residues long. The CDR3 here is CASSREGGTFSGNTIYF. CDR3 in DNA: TGCGCCAGCAGCCGGGAGGGGGGGACCTTCTCTGGAAACACCATATATTTT.

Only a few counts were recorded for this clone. CDR3 in amino acids: CASSQGGGSYNSPLHF. Written as DNA, the CDR3 is TGTGCCAGCAGCCAAGGGGGGGGCTCCTATAATTCACCCCTCCACTTT. This rearrangement joins TRBV4-2 to TRBJ1-6; a possible D gene is TRBD1 (5 bases). The V end lost 1 base, the J end lost 0 bases, and 7 bases lay between the germline ends. This CDR3 has 16 residues. Germline CDR1 and CDR2: LGHNA and YNFKEQ.

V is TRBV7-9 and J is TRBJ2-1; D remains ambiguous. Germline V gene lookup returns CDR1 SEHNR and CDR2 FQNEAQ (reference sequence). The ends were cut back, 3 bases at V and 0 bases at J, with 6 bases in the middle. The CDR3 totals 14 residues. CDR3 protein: CASSFRVSYNEQFF. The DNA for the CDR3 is TGTGCCAGCAGCTTTCGGGTCTCCTACAATGAGCAGTTCTTC.

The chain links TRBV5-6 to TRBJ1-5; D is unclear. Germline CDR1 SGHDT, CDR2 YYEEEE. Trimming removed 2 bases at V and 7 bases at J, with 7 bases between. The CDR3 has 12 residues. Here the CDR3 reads CASSFGGQPQHF. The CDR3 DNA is TGTGCCAGCAGCTTTGGCGGCCAGCCCCAGCATTTT.